In its sample, the clone carrying this TCR beta chain was seen a few times. Antigen: not known. Time point reported: healthy volunteer bleed at 2 weeks. Total RNA was extracted from unfractionated whole blood. V was trimmed by 5 bases and J by 2 bases, leaving 13 bases between them. This CDR3 is 14 amino acids long. Germline V gene data show CDR1 as SGHTA and CDR2 as FQGNSA. The data derive from a study of human T cells and chemical hapten exposure. General study findings and limits: With DPC sensitization, TCRs exceeding 1 in 1000 frequency showed no change.

The study's library attached unique molecular identifiers to single cDNA molecules. TCRdb re-analysed the RACE reads in MiXCR, keeping a single row per CDR3 protein. Among roughly 130,000 distinct CDR3 sequences listed, around 8.3% were seen once. This TCR was recovered from a male donor in good health. Some clones in this sample may be carry-over from other donors' samples. Sequenced: whole blood. The chain is built from TRBV7-2 and TRBJ2-7, with unresolved D. CDR3 DNA sequence: TGTGCCAGCAGCCCGCTAGGAGTCCCCTACGAGCAGTACTTC. Amino acid sequence: CASSPLGVPYEQYF.